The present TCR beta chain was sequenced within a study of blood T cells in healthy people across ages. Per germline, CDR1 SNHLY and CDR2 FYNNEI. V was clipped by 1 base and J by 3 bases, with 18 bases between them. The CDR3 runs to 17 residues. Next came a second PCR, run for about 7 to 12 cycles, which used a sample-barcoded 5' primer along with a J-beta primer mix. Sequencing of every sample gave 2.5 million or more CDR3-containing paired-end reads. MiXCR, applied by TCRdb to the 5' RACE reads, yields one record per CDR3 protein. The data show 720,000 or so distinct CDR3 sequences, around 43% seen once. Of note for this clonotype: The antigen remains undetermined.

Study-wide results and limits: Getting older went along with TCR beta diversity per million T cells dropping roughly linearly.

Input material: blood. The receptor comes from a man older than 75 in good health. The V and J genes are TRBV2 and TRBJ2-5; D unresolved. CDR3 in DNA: TGTGCCAGCAGTGAAGAGGCAGGAGTAGAATATAAAGAGACCCAGTACTTC. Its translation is CASSEEAGVEYKETQYF.